This T cell receptor beta chain emerged from a study of T cells expressing NK-cell markers. As for the study in general: The sequencing cohort of eight donors included seven HCMV-seropositive individuals and one seronegative individual. Findings and limits, study-wide: The study found dominant NKG2C+ clonotypes at about 1.0-8% of CD8+ T cells in five or six donors. Also leading the CD3+CD56-NKG2C+ fraction in a few donors were these clonotypes.

On this clonotype: Its antigen is still unknown.

UMI-tagged 5'RACE template switching yielded the TCR beta cDNA. Each CDR3 protein gets one entry in TCRdb, which reprocessed the 5' RACE reads and gives no DNA. This sample lists 200,000 to 300,000 distinct CDR3 sequences; its ten largest clones have roughly 4.2%. CDR3 length equals 14 residues. CDR1 and CDR2 (germline): MDHEN, SYDVKM. The clonotype comes from a woman aged 18 to 75 in good health. The sequenced sample was blood T cells: a sorted CD56 or NKG2C T cell subset, CD4+ or CD8+ T cells, or bulk PBMC T cells (not recorded which). The V and J genes are TRBV28 and TRBJ1-5; with no DNA, the TCRdb D assignment of TRBD1 cannot be verified. The CDR3 loop reads CASGTPVSNQPQHF.